This T cell receptor (beta chain) is from a study of vaccination and CD4 T cells after COVID-19. Study background: Participants were vaccinated with two doses, given as either BNT162b2 or mRNA-1273 vaccine. The study drew post-COVID samples a median approximately 100 days after diagnosis (range 35 to 161). Controls had a CEFX pool, an HIV-1 Nef pool, or no peptide added.

Trimming removed 5 bases at V and 4 bases at J, with 18 bases between. Germline CDR1 MNHEY, CDR2 SVGEGT. This CDR3 is 16 amino acids long. This clonotype was counted only a few times. Its antigen is undetermined. Treatment of the sample: 10-day PBMC culture with coronavirus spike peptide pools or control peptides (ViraFEST assay). The Oncomine TCR Beta short-read assay was what sequenced the DNA obtained from cultured CD4+ T cells. It was from cultured CD4+ T cells that genomic DNA was extracted. MiXCR, run by TCRdb on the PCR reads, gives a single entry per CDR3 protein. The data show fewer than 15,000 distinct CDR3 sequences, 45% to 50% seen once.

The chain carries TRBV6-2 or TRBV6-3 and TRBJ1-5; tentative D call: TRBD1 (5 bases). The receptor was derived from a human donor with COVID-19. The sample in question was cultured CD4+ T cells from blood, obtained after SARS-CoV-2 vaccination. CDR3 DNA: TGTGCCAGCAGTCCTCGGGGTTGGGGGGGTAATCAGCCCCAGCATTTT. Its protein is CASSPRGWGGNQPQHF.